This TCR beta chain emerged from a study of shared clonotypes between healthy human individuals. V dropped 7 bases and J dropped 9; count of bases not matched to a gene: 5. CDR1 and CDR2 (germline): LNHDA, SQIVND (reference sequence). The CDR3 is made up of 12 amino acids. The data were produced by immunoSEQ multiplex PCR, yet TCRdb's version contains in-frame clones alone and is incomplete. The table records some 2,000,000 clones, nearly 97% of them present only once. The sequence derives from a man younger than 35 in good health. V is TRBV19 and J is TRBJ1-2; 10 bases are shared with TRBD1. The sequenced sample consisted of naive CD4+ T cells sorted from blood. Subset: CD45RA+ positively selected. The CDR3 sequence is CASTGDRGRYTF. DNA of the CDR3: TGTGCCAGTACCGGGGACAGGGGCCGCTACACCTTC. Supplemented by reference TRBV19 and TRBJ1-2, the full variable domain reads DGGITQSPKYLFRKEGQNVTLSCEQNLNHDAMYWYRQDPGQGLRLIYYSQIVNDFQKGDIAEGYSVSREKKESFPLTVTSAQKNPTAFYLCASTGDRGRYTFGSGTRLTVV.